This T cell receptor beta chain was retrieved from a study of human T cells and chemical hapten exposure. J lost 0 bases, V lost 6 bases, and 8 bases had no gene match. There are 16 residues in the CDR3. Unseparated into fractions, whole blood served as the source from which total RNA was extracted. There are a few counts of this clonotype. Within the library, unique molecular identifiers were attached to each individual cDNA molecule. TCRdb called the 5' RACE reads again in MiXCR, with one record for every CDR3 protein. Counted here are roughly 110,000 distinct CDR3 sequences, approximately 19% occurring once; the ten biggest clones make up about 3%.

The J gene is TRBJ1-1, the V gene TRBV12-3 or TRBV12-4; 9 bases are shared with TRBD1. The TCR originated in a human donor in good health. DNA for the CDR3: TGTGCCAGCAGCCACCGGACAGGGGCAATGAACACTGAAGCTTTCTTT. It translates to CASSHRTGAMNTEAFF.